Below, 5 T cell receptor beta chains from the same sample are listed, as sequenced in a study of cytomegalovirus exposure and HLA in healthy donors. The study ran its PCR with 60 Vbeta and 13 Jbeta primers. Data came from immunoSEQ multiplex PCR; TCRdb stores just in-frame clones and leaves some out. The table has about 190,000 clones, roughly 73% seen once. Sequencing used PBMCs. The receptors shown here come from a woman aged 30 to 39 in good health and CMV-seropositive.

A remark on this clone: Other DNA variants within this sample encode the same CDR3. The chain joins TRBV14 to TRBJ2-7; a possible D gene is TRBD2 (5 bases). The V end was cut by 0 bases, the J end by 5 bases, with 17 bases between. CDR1 is SGHDN and CDR2 is FVKESK in the germline V gene. The CDR3 is 16 amino acids. The CDR3 reads CASSQERGLIRHEQYF. The CDR3 DNA sequence: TGTGCCAGCAGCCAAGAAAGAGGACTCATAAGACACGAGCAGTACTTC.

The gene calls are TRBV5-1 and TRBJ2-1; TRBD2 agrees at 11 bases. The CDR3 has 16 residues. The germline V gene encodes CDR1 SGHRS and CDR2 YFSETQ. Germline trimming cut 0 bases from V and 3 bases from J; bases unmatched to any gene: 2. CDR3 DNA sequence: TGCGCCAGCAGCTTGGGACTAGCGGGGCACTACAATGAGCAGTTCTTC. Translating it yields CASSLGLAGHYNEQFF.

The V gene is TRBV7-2, the J gene TRBJ1-4, with D tentatively TRBD1 (6 bases). V gave up 4 bases and J gave up 8 bases, with 14 bases separating them. This CDR3 spans 14 amino acids. The V gene's germline CDR1 is SGHTA and CDR2 FQGNSA. The CDR3 reads CASSSGGGREKLFF. The CDR3, as DNA: TGTGCCAGCAGCTCCGGCGGGGGGCGAGAAAAACTGTTTTTT.

The chain links TRBV7-9 to TRBJ2-1; 8 bases fit TRBD1. This CDR3 has 15 amino acids. V trimming: 5 bases; J trimming: 7 bases; junction bases outside the gene matches: 10. Germline-derived CDR1 and CDR2 are SEHNR and FQNEAQ (reference sequence). In DNA, the CDR3 is TGTGCCAGCAGCCGGACAGGGCAGCCAGGTAATGAGCAGTTCTTC. Its translation is CASSRTGQPGNEQFF.

CDR3 in DNA: TGCGCCAGCAGGCAAGGGACTAGCGGGAGCTTGAACTACTACGAGCAGTACTTC. It encodes CASRQGTSGSLNYYEQYF. This chain connects TRBV5-1 to TRBJ2-7; 14 positions agree with TRBD2. From germline, CDR1 is SGHRS and CDR2 YFSETQ. With 5 bases clipped from V and 3 bases from J, the junction kept 13 bases outside the gene matches. CDR3 length equals 18 residues.